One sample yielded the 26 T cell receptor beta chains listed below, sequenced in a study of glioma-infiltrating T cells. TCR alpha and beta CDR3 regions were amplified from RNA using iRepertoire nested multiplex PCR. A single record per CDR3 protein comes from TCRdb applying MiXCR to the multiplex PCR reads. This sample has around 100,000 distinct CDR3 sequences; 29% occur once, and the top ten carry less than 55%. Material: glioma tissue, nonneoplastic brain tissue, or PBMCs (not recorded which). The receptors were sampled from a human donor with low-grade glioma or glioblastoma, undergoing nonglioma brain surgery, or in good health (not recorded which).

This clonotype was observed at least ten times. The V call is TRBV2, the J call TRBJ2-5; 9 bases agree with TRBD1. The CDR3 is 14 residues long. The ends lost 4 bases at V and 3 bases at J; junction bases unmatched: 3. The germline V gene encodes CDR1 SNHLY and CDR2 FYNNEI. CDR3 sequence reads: CASSGTGDEETQYF. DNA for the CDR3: TGTGCCAGCAGTGGGACAGGGGATGAAGAGACCCAGTACTTC.

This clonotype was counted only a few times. CDR3 protein: CAISEGSYEQYF. CDR3 nucleotide sequence: TGTGCCATCAGTGAAGGCAGCTACGAGCAGTACTTC. The chain recombines TRBV10-3 with TRBJ2-7; D gene unclear. V lost 3 bases and J lost 3, with 6 bases in between. The CDR3 covers 12 residues. Germline V lookup: CDR1 ENHRY, CDR2 SYGVKD.

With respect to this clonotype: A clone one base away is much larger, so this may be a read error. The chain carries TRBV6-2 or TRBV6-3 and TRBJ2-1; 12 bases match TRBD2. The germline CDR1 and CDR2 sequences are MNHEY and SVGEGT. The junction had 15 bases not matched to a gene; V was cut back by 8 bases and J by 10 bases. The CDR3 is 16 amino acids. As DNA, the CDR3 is TGTGCCAGCGGTCGTGTCCCTAGCGGGGGGGCAGGAGAGCAGTTCTTC. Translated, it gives CASGRVPSGGAGEQFF.

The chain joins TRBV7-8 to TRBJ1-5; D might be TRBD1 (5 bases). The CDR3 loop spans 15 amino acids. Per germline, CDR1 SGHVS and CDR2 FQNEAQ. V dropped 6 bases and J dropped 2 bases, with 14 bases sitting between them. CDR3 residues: CASSPTTRGNQPQHF. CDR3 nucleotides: TGTGCCAGCAGTCCTACTACCAGGGGCAATCAGCCCCAGCATTTT.

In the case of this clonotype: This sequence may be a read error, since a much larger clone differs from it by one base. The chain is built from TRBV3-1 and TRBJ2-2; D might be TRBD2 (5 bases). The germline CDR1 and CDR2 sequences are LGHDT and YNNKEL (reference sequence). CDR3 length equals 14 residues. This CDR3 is CASSQSSPAGEMFF. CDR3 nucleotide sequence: TGTGCCAGCAGCCAAAGTTCCCCGGCCGGGGAGATGTTTTTT. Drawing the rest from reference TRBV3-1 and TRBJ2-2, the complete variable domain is DTAVSQTPKYLVTQMGNDKSIKCEQNLGHDTMYWYKQDSKKFLKIMFSYNNKELIINETVPNRFSPKSPDKAHLNLHINSLELGDSAVYFCASSQSSPAGEMFFGEGSRLTVL.

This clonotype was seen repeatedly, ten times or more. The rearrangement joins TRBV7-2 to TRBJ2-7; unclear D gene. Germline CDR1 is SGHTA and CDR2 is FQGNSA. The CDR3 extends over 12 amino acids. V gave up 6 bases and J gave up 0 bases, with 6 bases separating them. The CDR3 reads CASRLNSYEQYF. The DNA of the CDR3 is TGTGCCAGCAGGCTTAACTCCTACGAGCAGTACTTC.

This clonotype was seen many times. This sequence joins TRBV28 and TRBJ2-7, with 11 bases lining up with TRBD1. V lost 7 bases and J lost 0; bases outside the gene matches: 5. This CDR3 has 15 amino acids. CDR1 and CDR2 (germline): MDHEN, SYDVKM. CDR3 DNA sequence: TGTGCCAGCACCGGGACAGGGGGGAGCTCCTACGAGCAGTACTTC. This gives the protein CASTGTGGSSYEQYF.

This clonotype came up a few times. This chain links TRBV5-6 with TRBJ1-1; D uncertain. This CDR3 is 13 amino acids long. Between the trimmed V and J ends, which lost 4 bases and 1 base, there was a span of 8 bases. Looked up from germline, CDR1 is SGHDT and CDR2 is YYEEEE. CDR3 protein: CASSPDTNTEAFF. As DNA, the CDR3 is TGTGCCAGCAGCCCCGACACGAACACTGAAGCTTTCTTT.

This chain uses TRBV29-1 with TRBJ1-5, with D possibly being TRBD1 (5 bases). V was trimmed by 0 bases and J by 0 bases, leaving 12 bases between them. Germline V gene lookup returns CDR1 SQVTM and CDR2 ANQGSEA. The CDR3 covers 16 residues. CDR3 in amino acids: CSVEDLPTDSNQPQHF. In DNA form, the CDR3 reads TGCAGCGTTGAAGATCTTCCGACAGATAGCAATCAGCCCCAGCATTTT.

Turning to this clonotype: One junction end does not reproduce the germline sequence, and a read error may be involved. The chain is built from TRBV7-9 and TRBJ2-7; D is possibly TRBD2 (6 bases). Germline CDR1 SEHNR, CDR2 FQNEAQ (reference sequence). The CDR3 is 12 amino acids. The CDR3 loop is CASSDRGRYEDF. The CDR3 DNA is TGTGCCAGCAGCGACCGAGGGAGGTATGAAGACTTC.

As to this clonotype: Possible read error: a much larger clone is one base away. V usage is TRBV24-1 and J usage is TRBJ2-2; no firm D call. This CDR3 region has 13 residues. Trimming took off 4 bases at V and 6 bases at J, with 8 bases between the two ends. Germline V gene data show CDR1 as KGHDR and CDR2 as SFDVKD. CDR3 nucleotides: TGTGCCACCAGTGACCTACCCGCCGGGGAGCTGTTTTTT. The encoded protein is CATSDLPAGELFF.

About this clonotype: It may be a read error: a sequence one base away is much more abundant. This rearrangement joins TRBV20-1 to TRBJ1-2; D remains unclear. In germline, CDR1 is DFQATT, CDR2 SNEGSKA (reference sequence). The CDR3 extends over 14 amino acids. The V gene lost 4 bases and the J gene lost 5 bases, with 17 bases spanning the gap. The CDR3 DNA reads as TGCAGTGCTACAAAGGCCGAGTTTGGGTATGGCTACACCTTC. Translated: CSATKAEFGYGYTF.

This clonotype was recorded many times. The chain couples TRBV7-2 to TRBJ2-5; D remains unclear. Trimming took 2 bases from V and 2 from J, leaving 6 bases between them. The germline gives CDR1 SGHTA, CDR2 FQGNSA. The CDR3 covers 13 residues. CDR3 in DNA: TGTGCCAGCAGCTTAAGCCGGCAAGAGACCCAGTACTTC. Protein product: CASSLSRQETQYF.

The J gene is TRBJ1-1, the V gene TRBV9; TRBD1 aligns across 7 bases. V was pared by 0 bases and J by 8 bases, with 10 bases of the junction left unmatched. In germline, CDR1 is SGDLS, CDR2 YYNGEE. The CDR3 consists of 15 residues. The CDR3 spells CASSVGSWGTEEAFF. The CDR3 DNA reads TGTGCCAGCAGCGTAGGATCGTGGGGGACAGAGGAAGCTTTCTTT.

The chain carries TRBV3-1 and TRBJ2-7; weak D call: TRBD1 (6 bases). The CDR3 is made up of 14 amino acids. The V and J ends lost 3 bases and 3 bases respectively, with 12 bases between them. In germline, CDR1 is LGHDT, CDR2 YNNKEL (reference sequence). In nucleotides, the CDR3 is TGTGCCAGCAGCCACCCAGGGACAAACTACGAGCAGTACTTC. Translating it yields CASSHPGTNYEQYF.

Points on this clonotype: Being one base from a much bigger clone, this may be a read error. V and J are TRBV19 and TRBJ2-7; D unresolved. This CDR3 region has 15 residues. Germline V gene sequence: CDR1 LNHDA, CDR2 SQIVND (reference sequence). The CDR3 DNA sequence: TGTGCCAGTAGTATGGGCCGAATAAGCTCCTACGAGCACTACTTC. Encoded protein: CASSMGRISSYEHYF.

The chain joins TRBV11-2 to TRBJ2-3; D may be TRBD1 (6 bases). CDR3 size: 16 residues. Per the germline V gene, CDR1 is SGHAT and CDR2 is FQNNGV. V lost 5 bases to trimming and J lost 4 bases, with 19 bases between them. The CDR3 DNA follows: TGTGCCAGCAGCCCTGGGTTAGGGCAGGGGCCAGATACGCAGTATTTT. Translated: CASSPGLGQGPDTQYF. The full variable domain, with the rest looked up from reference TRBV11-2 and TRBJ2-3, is EAGVAQSPRYKIIEKRQSVAFWCNPISGHATLYWYQQILGQGPKLLIQFQNNGVVDDSQLPKDRFSAERLKGVDSTLKIQPAKLEDSAVYLCASSPGLGQGPDTQYFGPGTRLTVL.

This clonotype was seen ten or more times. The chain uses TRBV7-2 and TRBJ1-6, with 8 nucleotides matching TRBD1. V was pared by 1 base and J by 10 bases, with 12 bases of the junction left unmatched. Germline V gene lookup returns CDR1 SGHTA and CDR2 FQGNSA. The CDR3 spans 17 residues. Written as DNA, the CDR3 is TGTGCCAGCAGCTTAGTGCCGGACAGGGACACCGTCTCACCCCTCCACTTT. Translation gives CASSLVPDRDTVSPLHF.

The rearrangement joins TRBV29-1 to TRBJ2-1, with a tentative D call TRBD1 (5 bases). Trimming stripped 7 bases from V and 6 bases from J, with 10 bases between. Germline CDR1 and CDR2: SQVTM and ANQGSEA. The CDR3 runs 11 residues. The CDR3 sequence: CSATDSNEQFF. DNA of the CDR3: TGCAGCGCCACTGACAGCAATGAGCAGTTCTTC.

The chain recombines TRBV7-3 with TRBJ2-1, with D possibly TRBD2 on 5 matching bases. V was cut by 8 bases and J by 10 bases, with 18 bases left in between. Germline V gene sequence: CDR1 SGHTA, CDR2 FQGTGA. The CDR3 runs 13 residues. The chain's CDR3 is CASGLDSLGEQFF. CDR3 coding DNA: TGTGCCAGCGGGCTGGACTCCCTGGGGGAGCAGTTCTTC.

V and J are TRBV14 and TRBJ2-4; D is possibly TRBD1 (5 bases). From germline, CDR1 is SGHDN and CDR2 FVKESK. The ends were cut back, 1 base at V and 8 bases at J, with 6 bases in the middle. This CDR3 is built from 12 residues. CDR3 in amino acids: CASSQVGDIQYF. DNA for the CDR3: TGTGCCAGCAGCCAAGTAGGGGACATTCAGTACTTC.

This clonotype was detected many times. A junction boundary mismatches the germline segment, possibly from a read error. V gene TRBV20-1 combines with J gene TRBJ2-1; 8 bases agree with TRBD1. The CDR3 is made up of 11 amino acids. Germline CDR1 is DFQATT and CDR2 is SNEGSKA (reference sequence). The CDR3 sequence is CSAPDREVKVF. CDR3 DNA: TGCAGTGCACCGGACAGGGAGGTGAAGGTCTTC.

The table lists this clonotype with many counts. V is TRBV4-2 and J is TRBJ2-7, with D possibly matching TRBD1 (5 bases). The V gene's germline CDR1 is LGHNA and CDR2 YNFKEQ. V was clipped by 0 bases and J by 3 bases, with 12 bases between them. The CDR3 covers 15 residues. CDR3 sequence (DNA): TGTGCCAGCAGCCAAGATGTCCAGGGTTTCTACGAGCAGTACTTC. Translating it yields CASSQDVQGFYEQYF.

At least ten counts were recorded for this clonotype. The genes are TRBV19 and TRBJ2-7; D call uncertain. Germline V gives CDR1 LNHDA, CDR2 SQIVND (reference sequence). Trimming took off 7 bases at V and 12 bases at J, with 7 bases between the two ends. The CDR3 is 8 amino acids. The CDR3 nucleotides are TGTGCCAGTATCGGTGGGTACTTC. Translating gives CASIGGYF.

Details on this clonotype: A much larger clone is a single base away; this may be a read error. CDR3 sequence (DNA): TGCAGTGCTAGGAGCGGAAATCCGCCCCAGCATTTT. Translation gives CSARSGNPPQHF. The chain joins TRBV20-1 to TRBJ1-5; D remains ambiguous. Germline V gives CDR1 DFQATT, CDR2 SNEGSKA (reference sequence). This CDR3 is 12 amino acids long.

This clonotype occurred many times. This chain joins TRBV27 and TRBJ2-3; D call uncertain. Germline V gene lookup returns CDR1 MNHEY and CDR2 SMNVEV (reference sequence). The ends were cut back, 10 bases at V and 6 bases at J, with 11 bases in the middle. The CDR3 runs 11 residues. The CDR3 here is CATQFWDTQYF. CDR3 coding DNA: TGTGCCACCCAGTTTTGGGATACGCAGTATTTT.